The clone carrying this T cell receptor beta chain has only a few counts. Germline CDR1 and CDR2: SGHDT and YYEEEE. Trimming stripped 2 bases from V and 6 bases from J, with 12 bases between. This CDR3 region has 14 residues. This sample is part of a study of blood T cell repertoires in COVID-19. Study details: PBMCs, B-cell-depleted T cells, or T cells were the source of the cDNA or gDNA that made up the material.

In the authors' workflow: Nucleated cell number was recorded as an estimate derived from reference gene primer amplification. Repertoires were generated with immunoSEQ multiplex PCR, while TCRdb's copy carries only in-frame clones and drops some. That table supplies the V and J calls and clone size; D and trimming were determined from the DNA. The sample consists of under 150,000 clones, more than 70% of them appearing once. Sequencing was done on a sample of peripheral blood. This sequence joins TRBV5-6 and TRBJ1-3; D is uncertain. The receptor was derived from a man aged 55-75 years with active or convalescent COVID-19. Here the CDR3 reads CASSFGGGLNTIYF. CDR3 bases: TGTGCCAGCAGCTTTGGAGGAGGTCTAAACACCATATATTTT.